The 18 T cell receptor beta chains given below trace back to one sample, sequenced in a study of CD8+ T cells in alopecia areata. Once RNA had been extracted, it was reverse transcribed into cDNA to act as the sequencing template. Sequencing used immunoSEQ multiplex PCR; TCRdb keeps in-frame clones, though not all of them. The data contain 150,000 to 200,000 clones, around three fifths of them seen just once; the ten biggest clones take up 1.3%. Documented treatment: oral pan-JAK inhibitor, 5-10 mg twice daily. Sample: CD4+ T cells sorted from blood, taken at approximately week 50, from a patient treated with tofacitinib. These receptors were taken from a human donor with alopecia areata.

The gene calls are TRBV30 and TRBJ2-2, with 8 bases identical to TRBD1. Per the germline V gene, CDR1 is GTSNPN and CDR2 is SVGIG (reference sequence). The CDR3 sequence is 13 residues long. The CDR3 DNA sequence: TGTGCGAGGAACAGGGGGGAGGCCGGGGAGCTGTTTTTT. As protein: CARNRGEAGELFF.

The chain links TRBV7-9 to TRBJ1-5; D unresolved. The V and J ends lost 1 base and 4 bases respectively, with 5 bases between them. CDR3 size: 13 residues. CDR1 is SEHNR, CDR2 FQNEAQ, per germline (reference sequence). CDR3 nucleotides: TGTGCCAGCAGCTTAGACAGAAATCAGCCCCAGCATTTT. Translation gives CASSLDRNQPQHF.

The chain's CDR3 is CASSQEGRIAEAFF. CDR3 in DNA: TGCGCCAGCAGCCAAGAGGGGAGGATCGCTGAAGCTTTCTTT. The chain joins TRBV4-1 to TRBJ1-1; no reliable D call. V shed 0 bases and J shed 6 bases, with 11 bases lying between them. Per germline, CDR1 MGHRA and CDR2 YSYEKL. CDR3 length: 14 residues.

This chain uses TRBV20-1 with TRBJ2-7; TRBD1 aligns across 7 bases. This CDR3 is 11 amino acids long. J lost 4 bases, V lost 5 bases, and 2 bases had no gene match. Germline CDR1 reads DFQATT; CDR2 reads SNEGSKA (reference sequence). The CDR3 sequence is CSAWDSYEQYF. The CDR3, as DNA: TGCAGTGCTTGGGACAGTTACGAGCAGTACTTC.

The chain uses TRBV7-3 and TRBJ2-5; TRBD2 aligns across 10 bases. From germline, CDR1 is SGHTA and CDR2 FQGTGA. This CDR3 has 17 amino acids. Germline trimming cut 1 base from V and 5 bases from J; bases unmatched to any gene: 10. CDR3 in amino acids: CASSLNPPGLAKETQYF. CDR3 in DNA: TGTGCCAGCAGCTTAAACCCGCCGGGACTAGCGAAGGAGACCCAGTACTTC.

This clone is a singleton in its sample. This chain links TRBV7-2 with TRBJ1-2; 10 nucleotides agree with TRBD1. CDR1 and CDR2 (germline): SGHTA, FQGNSA. Unmatched junction bases numbered 3, after V lost 4 bases and J lost 4 bases. The CDR3 consists of 14 residues. CDR3 loop: CASSSRQGAYGYTF. The CDR3 DNA follows: TGTGCCAGCAGCTCCCGACAGGGGGCCTATGGCTACACCTTC.

This chain links TRBV5-1 with TRBJ2-2, with D perhaps TRBD2 (5 bases). V was trimmed by 0 bases and J by 0 bases, leaving 12 bases between them. Germline values: CDR1 SGHRS, CDR2 YFSETQ. The CDR3 spans 17 residues. For the CDR3, the DNA is TGCGCCAGCAGCTTGGCAGGCCCGGGGACGAACACCGGGGAGCTGTTTTTT. Translation gives CASSLAGPGTNTGELFF.

This chain's CDR3 is CASKWTVNSPLHF. DNA for the CDR3: TGTGCCAGCAAGTGGACAGTAAATTCACCCCTCCACTTT. J is TRBJ1-6 and V is TRBV2, with a possible D match to TRBD1 (6 bases). This CDR3 has 13 residues. V lost 7 bases to trimming and J lost 7 bases, with 11 bases between them. Germline V gene data show CDR1 as SNHLY and CDR2 as FYNNEI.

The chain carries TRBV11-3 and TRBJ2-3; D might be TRBD1 (6 bases). The V end was cut by 0 bases, the J end by 6 bases, with 7 bases between. CDR3 length equals 13 residues. Germline V gene lookup returns CDR1 SGHNT and CDR2 YENEEA. The CDR3 protein is CASSLDRGDTQYF. DNA of the CDR3: TGTGCCAGCAGCTTAGATAGGGGGGATACGCAGTATTTT.

This chain joins TRBV6-1 and TRBJ1-1; D gene ambiguous. The CDR3 sequence is 13 residues long. Germline V gene lookup returns CDR1 MNHNS and CDR2 SASEGT. V was shortened by 7 bases and J by 0 bases, with 9 bases between the two germline ends. This CDR3 reads CASMGRMNTEAFF. The DNA for the CDR3 is TGTGCCAGCATGGGCAGGATGAACACTGAAGCTTTCTTT.

V usage is TRBV27 and J usage is TRBJ2-7; unclear D gene. V lost 6 bases and J 1 base, leaving 16 bases between the germline ends. The CDR3 is 15 amino acids. Germline CDR1 and CDR2: MNHEY and SMNVEV (reference sequence). The CDR3 sequence is CASSPTRALSYEQYF. The CDR3 region has the DNA TGTGCCAGCAGCCCAACAAGGGCCCTATCCTACGAGCAGTACTTC.

The rearrangement joins TRBV29-1 to TRBJ2-1; no reliable D call. CDR1 is SQVTM, CDR2 ANQGSEA, per germline. V was cut by 5 bases and J by 10 bases, with 18 bases left in between. This CDR3 has 13 amino acids. This chain's CDR3 is CSVHFTASREQFF. Here the CDR3 DNA reads TGCAGCGTTCACTTCACGGCGTCCCGGGAGCAGTTCTTC.

This rearrangement joins TRBV7-9 to TRBJ1-2, with D perhaps TRBD1 (6 bases). V dropped 8 bases and J dropped 5 bases, with 18 bases sitting between them. CDR3 length equals 14 residues. Per the germline V gene, CDR1 is SEHNR and CDR2 is FQNEAQ (reference sequence). The CDR3 region has the DNA TGTGCCAGCCGAGCCCAGGGGCCTGGGTATGGCTACACCTTC. Its translation is CASRAQGPGYGYTF.

The chain uses TRBV5-1 and TRBJ2-4; tentatively, D is TRBD1 (6 bases). This CDR3 is built from 15 residues. Germline-derived CDR1 and CDR2 are SGHRS and YFSETQ. V was shortened by 0 bases and J by 5 bases, with 12 bases between the two germline ends. The CDR3 nucleotides are TGCGCCAGCAGCTTGGAGACAGGAGTTGAAAACATTCAGTACTTC. Translating it yields CASSLETGVENIQYF. The whole variable domain, remainder taken from reference TRBV5-1 and TRBJ2-4, is KAGVTQTPRYLIKTRGQQVTLSCSPISGHRSVSWYQQTPGQGLQFLFEYFSETQRNKGNFPGRFSGRQFSNSRSEMNVSTLELGDSALYLCASSLETGVENIQYFGAGTRLSVL.

This clone was picked up a small number of times. The chain combines TRBV27 with TRBJ2-7; D is possibly TRBD1 (6 bases). This CDR3 region has 14 residues. Trimming removed 6 bases from V and 6 bases from J, with 18 bases in between. Germline CDR1 MNHEY, CDR2 SMNVEV (reference sequence). In nucleotides, the CDR3 is TGTGCCAGCAGCCCCGAGGTACAGGGACGCGAGCAGTACTTC. This sequence encodes CASSPEVQGREQYF.

The rearrangement joins TRBV27 to TRBJ1-1; D remains unclear. This CDR3 has 13 amino acids. Germline CDR1 MNHEY, CDR2 SMNVEV (reference sequence). V was shortened by 6 bases and J by 5 bases, with 13 bases between the two germline ends. In DNA, the CDR3 is TGTGCCAGCAGCCGCAATGGCGGGACTGAAGCTTTCTTT. Amino acid sequence: CASSRNGGTEAFF.

The genes are TRBV7-9 and TRBJ2-7; no firm D call. CDR1 and CDR2 (germline): SEHNR, FQNEAQ (reference sequence). Trimming pared 2 bases from V and 3 bases from J, leaving 11 bases between. The CDR3 covers 14 residues. The CDR3 protein is CASSLSDPGYEQYF. As DNA, the CDR3 is TGTGCCAGCAGCTTATCGGACCCAGGCTACGAGCAGTACTTC.

The table lists this clone with a count of one. The chain links TRBV30 to TRBJ1-3; the D gene is possibly TRBD1 (5 bases). The germline gives CDR1 GTSNPN, CDR2 SVGIG (reference sequence). V lost 0 bases and J 4 bases, leaving 10 bases between the germline ends. The CDR3 runs to 14 residues. The CDR3 spells CAWSVGTPGNTIYF. The CDR3 DNA is TGTGCCTGGAGTGTTGGGACTCCAGGAAACACCATATATTTT. Using reference TRBV30 and TRBJ1-3 for the parts outside the CDR3, the full variable domain is SQTIHQWPATLVQPVGSPLSLECTVEGTSNPNLYWYRQAAGRGLQLLFYSVGIGQISSEVPQNLSASRPQDRQFILSSKKLLLSDSGFYLCAWSVGTPGNTIYFGEGSWLTVV.